Each of the 8 T cell receptor beta chains below was sequenced from the same sample in a study of T cells in localized non-small cell lung cancer. Measured with immunoSEQ multiplex PCR; TCRdb has only the in-frame clones, and not every one. The profile covers 2,000 to 2,500 clones, with 25% to 30% appearing a single time and 20% to 25% taken by the ten largest. Sequencing used lung tumor tissue, obtained before any cancer treatment. All receptors come from a man between 35 and 75 years old with stage II lung adenocarcinoma.

The chain recombines TRBV19 with TRBJ1-5; D call uncertain. In germline, CDR1 is LNHDA, CDR2 SQIVND (reference sequence). The ends were cut back, 3 bases at V and 4 bases at J, with 13 bases in the middle. This CDR3 is 15 amino acids long. The CDR3 DNA sequence: TGTGCCAGTAGTATGAACAGTAAAGCTAATCAGCCCCAGCATTTT. Its translation is CASSMNSKANQPQHF.

Relative to its sample, this clone is medium-sized. The J gene is TRBJ2-5, the V gene TRBV9; TRBD1 matches 7 bases. The V gene's germline CDR1 is SGDLS and CDR2 YYNGEE. The CDR3 spans 16 residues. V trimming: 1 base; J trimming: 2 bases; junction bases outside the gene matches: 8. CDR3 sequence reads: CASSVTDWTGQETQYF. CDR3 DNA sequence: TGTGCCAGCAGCGTAACGGATTGGACAGGTCAAGAGACCCAGTACTTC.

This clone rates as medium-sized. The junction departs from the called germline gene at one end, perhaps through a read error. The CDR3 DNA is TGTGCCATCAGTGGGACAGGGGATTCACCCCTCCACTTT. Protein product: CAISGTGDSPLHF. This chain joins TRBV6-8 and TRBJ1-6; 10 bases match TRBD1. This CDR3 region has 13 residues. Looked up from germline, CDR1 is MNHGY and CDR2 is SAAAGT.

The chain couples TRBV6-8 to TRBJ2-3, with D tentatively TRBD1 (6 bases). The V end lost 6 bases, the J end lost 4 bases, and 14 bases lay between the germline ends. CDR3 length: 14 residues. Germline values: CDR1 MNHGY, CDR2 SAAAGT. CDR3 amino acids: CASSSQTGADTQYF. The CDR3 coding sequence is TGTGCCAGCAGCTCCCAGACAGGAGCAGATACGCAGTATTTT.

This clone occurred a few times. V and J are TRBV7-5 and TRBJ2-2. TRBV7-5 is a listed pseudogene. The CDR3 is 14 amino acids. CDR3 in amino acids: CASSLDGNTGELFF. CDR3 DNA: TGTGCTAGCAGCTTGGACGGGAACACCGGGGAGCTGTTTTTT.

By share of the sample, this clone is medium-sized. V and J are TRBV6-8 and TRBJ1-1; D is unresolved. The V end was cut by 8 bases, the J end by 0 bases, with 13 bases between. The CDR3 has 14 residues. Germline V gene sequence: CDR1 MNHGY, CDR2 SAAAGT. This chain's CDR3 is CASYSNRVNTEAFF. The CDR3 DNA follows: TGTGCCAGCTACTCAAATCGAGTGAACACTGAAGCTTTCTTT.

By share of the sample, this clone is large. The chain is built from TRBV11-3 and TRBJ1-1; 10 nucleotides agree with TRBD1. The germline gives CDR1 SGHNT, CDR2 YENEEA. Trimming removed 5 bases from V and 1 base from J; junction bases left unmatched: 10. The CDR3 totals 17 residues. The CDR3 loop reads CASSEDRGRPGNTEAFF. CDR3 nucleotides: TGTGCCAGCAGCGAAGACAGGGGGCGCCCAGGGAACACTGAAGCTTTCTTT.

The V and J genes are TRBV5-1 and TRBJ1-1, with D unclear. Germline values: CDR1 SGHRS, CDR2 YFSETQ. Between the trimmed V and J ends, which lost 4 bases and 5 bases, there was a span of 21 bases. There are 16 residues in the CDR3. The CDR3 DNA reads TGCGCCAGCAGCCCGAGTACTGACCGGAGTAGGACTGAAGCTTTCTTT. Its translation: CASSPSTDRSRTEAFF.